This T cell receptor (beta chain) was recorded in a study of T-cell reconstitution after alpha-beta-depleted transplantation in children. The library targeted TCRbeta and was prepared with unique molecular identifiers. TCRdb re-derived calls from the PCR reads in MiXCR, one entry per CDR3 protein. The table includes hundreds of thousands of distinct CDR3 sequences, 12% detected once. The table lists this clonotype with many counts. Between the trimmed V and J ends, which lost 8 bases and 2 bases, there was a span of 12 bases. This CDR3 is 13 amino acids long. CDR1 SNHLY and CDR2 FYNNEI come from the germline V gene.

The rearrangement links TRBV2 to TRBJ1-2, with D perhaps matching TRBD1 (5 bases). This sample comprised PBMCs from the stem cell graft donor, obtained from the stem cell graft. This TCR derives from a human donor who donated a stem cell graft to a child with acute lymphoblastic leukemia. The DNA for the CDR3 is TGTGCCAGCCCGGGACGACGAAACTATGGCTACACCTTC. Amino acids: CASPGRRNYGYTF.